The T cell receptor (beta chain) under discussion was sequenced for a study of CD8+ T cells in alopecia areata. RNA extraction and reverse transcription yielded cDNA as sequencing template. Assay: immunoSEQ multiplex PCR; the TCRdb copy retains only in-frame clones and omits some. The record shows roughly 110,000 clones for this sample, with no singletons present. This clone was recorded at least ten times. What it binds is unknown. Germline and genes here are mouse. Read coverage stops 4 residues before the CDR3 terminus; the germline J gene supplies the remainder. This CDR3 has 14 residues. V gave up 7 bases and J gave up 6 bases; unmatched junction bases: 5. Per the germline V gene, CDR1 is NSQYPW and CDR2 is LRSPGD (reference sequence). Findings and caveats of the study: Resident alphabeta T cells of normal skin are also sequenced in scalp samples.

This receptor was identified in a C3H/HeJ mouse with alopecia areata. For this mouse line, the MHC haplotype is H2-k. The sample was lesional skin. The chain employs TRBV1 and TRBJ1-4; TRBD1 matches 10 bases. The DNA read from the CDR3 is TGCACCTGCACCTCCGGGACAGGGGACGAA. Encoded protein: CTCTSGTGDE. The full-length CDR3 reads as CTCTSGTGDERLFF.